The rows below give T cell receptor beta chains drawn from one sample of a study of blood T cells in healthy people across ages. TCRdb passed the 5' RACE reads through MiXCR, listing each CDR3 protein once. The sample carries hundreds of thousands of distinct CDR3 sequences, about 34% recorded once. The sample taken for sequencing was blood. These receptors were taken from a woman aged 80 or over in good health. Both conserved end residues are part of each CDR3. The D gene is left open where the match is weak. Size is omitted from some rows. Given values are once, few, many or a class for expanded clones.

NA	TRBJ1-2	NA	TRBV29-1	TGCTCCACGGGCAGCAGCGCTAACTATGGCTACACCTTC	CSTGSSANYGYTF
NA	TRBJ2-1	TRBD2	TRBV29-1	TGCAGCGTTGAAGACCCGACTAGCGGGAGGTACAATGAGCAGTTCTTC	CSVEDPTSGRYNEQFF
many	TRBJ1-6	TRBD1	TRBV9	TGTGCCAGCAGCGCAGGGCCGGGGACAGGGGCGACCTATAATTCACCCCTCCACTTT	CASSAGPGTGATYNSPLHF
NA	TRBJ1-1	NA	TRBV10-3	TGTGCCATTGCGGACAGTGGGAGGAACACTGAAGCTTTCTTT	CAIADSGRNTEAFF
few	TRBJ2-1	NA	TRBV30	TGTGCCTGGAGTCCCGGCCATTTGGGGGGCAATGAGCAGTTCTTC	CAWSPGHLGGNEQFF
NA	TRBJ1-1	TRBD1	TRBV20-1	TGCAGTGCTAGGGACGGACAGGTTAGTGAAGCTTTCTTT	CSARDGQVSEAFF
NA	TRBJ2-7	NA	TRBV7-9	TGTGCCAGCAGCAAAAGGCGAGGGTTTACCTACGAGCAGTACTTC	CASSKRRGFTYEQYF
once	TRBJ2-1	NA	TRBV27	TGTGCCAGCAGTTTATTTAAATTTAATGAGCAGTTCTTC	CASSLFKFNEQFF
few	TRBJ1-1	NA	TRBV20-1	TGCAGTGCTAGCCAGGGTTCGGACACTGAAGCTTTCTTT	CSASQGSDTEAFF
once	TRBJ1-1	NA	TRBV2	TGTGCCAGCAGTACTACCGGGTCCCGGTACACTGAAGCTTTCTTT	CASSTTGSRYTEAFF
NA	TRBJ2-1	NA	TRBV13	TGTGCCAGCAGCGTGAGGGGGGGGAATGAGCAGTTCTTC	CASSVRGGNEQFF
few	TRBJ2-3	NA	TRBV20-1	TGCAGTGCTAGTCTCCCGGCCCCCGCGGGGGCAGGCACAGATACGCAGTATTTT	CSASLPAPAGAGTDTQYF
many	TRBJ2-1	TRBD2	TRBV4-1	TGCGCCAGCAGCCAAGAGCCGGGACTAGCCACGAGCTCCTACAATGAGCAGTTCTTC	CASSQEPGLATSSYNEQFF
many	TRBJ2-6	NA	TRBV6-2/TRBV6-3	TGTGCCAGCAGTTACCCCCGGCGTCGTGGGGCCAACGTCCTGACTTTC	CASSYPRRRGANVLTF
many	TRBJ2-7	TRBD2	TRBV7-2	TGTGCCAGCAGCTTGAACCCGGGGAGGGAGGAGCAGTACTTC	CASSLNPGREEQYF
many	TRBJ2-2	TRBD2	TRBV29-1	TGCAGCGCTAGCGGGCTTGCGAACACCGGGGAGCTGTTTTTT	CSASGLANTGELFF
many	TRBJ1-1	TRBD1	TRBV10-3	TGTGCCATCAGGGAACAGGGGATCACTGAAGCTTTCTTT	CAIREQGITEAFF
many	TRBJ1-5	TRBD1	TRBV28	TGTGCCAGCGACCTCAGGGGGCGGGGGGATCAGCCCCAGCATTTT	CASDLRGRGDQPQHF
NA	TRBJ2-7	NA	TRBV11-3	TGTGCCAGCAGCTTAAAGTGGGACTCAGGACAGTACTTC	CASSLKWDSGQYF
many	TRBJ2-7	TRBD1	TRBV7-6	TGTGCCAGCAGCTCACAGGGGGGTCGTGGCGAGCAGTACTTC	CASSSQGGRGEQYF
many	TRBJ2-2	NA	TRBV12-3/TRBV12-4	TGTGCCAGCAGTTTGTTGCGGGGCCTAATGAACACCGGGGAGCTGTTTTTT	CASSLLRGLMNTGELFF
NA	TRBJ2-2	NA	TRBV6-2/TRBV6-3	TGTGCCAGCAGGAACAGGAGAAGGGCCGGGGAGCTGTTTTTT	CASRNRRRAGELFF
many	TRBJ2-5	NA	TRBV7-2	TGTGCCAGCAGCTTTGATGGACCCGGGGCCCAGTACTTC	CASSFDGPGAQYF
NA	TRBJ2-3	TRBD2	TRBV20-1	TGCAGTGCTTCCATCCTACCCGGGAGGGCCCCAGATACGCAGTATTTT	CSASILPGRAPDTQYF
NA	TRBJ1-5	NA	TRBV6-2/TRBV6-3	TGTGCCAGCAAGGATCCGGGACCCAACGGCCAGCCCCAGCATTTT	CASKDPGPNGQPQHF
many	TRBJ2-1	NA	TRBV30	TGTGCCTGGAGTGTACAGGCAGATGAGCAGTTCTTC	CAWSVQADEQFF
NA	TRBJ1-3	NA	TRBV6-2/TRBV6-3	TGTGCCAGCAGTGACGAGGACAACTGGAGCTCTGGAAACACCATATATTTT	CASSDEDNWSSGNTIYF
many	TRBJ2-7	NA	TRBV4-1	TGCGCCAGCAGCCACTCAGGACAGGGAGGGGAGCAGTACTTC	CASSHSGQGGEQYF
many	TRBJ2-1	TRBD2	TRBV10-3	TGTGCCATCAGCCAAAGCGGGGGGGACTACAATGAGCAGTTCTTC	CAISQSGGDYNEQFF
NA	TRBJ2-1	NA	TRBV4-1	TGCGCCAGCAGCCTCAGCTGGGCCTCCGGTAATGAGCAGTTCTTC	CASSLSWASGNEQFF
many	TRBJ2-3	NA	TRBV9	TGTGCCAGCAGCGTAATGGCAGCCGCTAGCACAGATACGCAGTATTTT	CASSVMAAASTDTQYF
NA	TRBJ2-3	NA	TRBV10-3	TGTGCCATCAGTGAGTCGTTTCTAGATACGCAGTATTTT	CAISESFLDTQYF
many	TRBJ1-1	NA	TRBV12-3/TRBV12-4	TGTGCCAGCAGCAGGGACATGAACACTGAAGCTTTCTTT	CASSRDMNTEAFF
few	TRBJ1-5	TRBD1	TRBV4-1	TGCGCCAGCAGCCTAGGGACAGGCATGGATCAGCCCCAGCATTTT	CASSLGTGMDQPQHF
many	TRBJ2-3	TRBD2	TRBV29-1	TGCAGCGTTGAGCGGGGGGGCTTCGGCCCAGATACGCAGTATTTT	CSVERGGFGPDTQYF
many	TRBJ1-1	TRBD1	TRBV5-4	TGTGCCAGCAGCCATCGGGACAGTTCTGAAGCTTTCTTT	CASSHRDSSEAFF
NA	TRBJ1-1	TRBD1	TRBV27	TGTGCCAGCCTGGACAGGGGGCTAACTGAAGCTTTCTTT	CASLDRGLTEAFF
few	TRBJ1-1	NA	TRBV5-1	TGCGCCAGCAGCCCCCGCCCAGGGGCGACCAACACTGAAGCTTTCTTT	CASSPRPGATNTEAFF
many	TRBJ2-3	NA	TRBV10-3	TGTGCCATCAAACCCGGGGGGCCAAACATATCGCAGTATTTT	CAIKPGGPNISQYF
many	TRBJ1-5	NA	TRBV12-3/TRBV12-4	TGTGCCAGCAGTTTGGAGTTGTTTTCGGCCCAGCATTTT	CASSLELFSAQHF
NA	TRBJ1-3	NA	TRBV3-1	TGTGCCAGCAGCCGCAACCGGGGGAGGGGACTACGGTCTGGAAACACCATATATTTT	CASSRNRGRGLRSGNTIYF
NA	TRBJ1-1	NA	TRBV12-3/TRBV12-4	TGTGCCAGCAGTCTTGATTACACTGAAGCTTTCTTT	CASSLDYTEAFF